Each of the 15 T cell receptor beta chains below was sequenced from the same sample in a study of blood T cell repertoires in COVID-19. Generated by immunoSEQ multiplex PCR, the TCRdb table keeps only in-frame clones and is missing some. Seen here are about 490,000 clones, around 85% observed once, and the top ten hold 3% to 3.5%. Specimen: peripheral blood. All receptors come from a human donor in a cohort sampled during active COVID-19.

About this clone itself: Compared with germline, one end of the junction differs, possibly owing to a read error. The chain carries TRBV5-4 and TRBJ1-2; 9 positions agree with TRBD1. Looked up from germline, CDR1 is SGHNT and CDR2 is YYREEE (reference sequence). The CDR3 runs to 14 residues. CDR3 DNA: TGTGCCAGCAGCTTGGGCAATTGGGACAGGGCACGCGCCTTC. It specifies CASSLGNWDRARAF.

V is TRBV4-3 and J is TRBJ2-3; TRBD2 matches at 11 bases. Germline lookup yields CDR1 LGHNA and CDR2 YSLEER. The junction had 1 base not matched to a gene; V was cut back by 2 bases and J by 6 bases. The CDR3 loop spans 14 amino acids. In DNA, the CDR3 is TGCGCCAGCAGCCAATTAGCGGGAGGGGATACGCAGTATTTT. Translated, it gives CASSQLAGGDTQYF.

The V call is TRBV19, the J call TRBJ2-5; TRBD1 is a possible D gene (5 bases). V was cut by 5 bases and J by 2 bases, with 9 bases left in between. Germline values: CDR1 LNHDA, CDR2 SQIVND (reference sequence). The CDR3 has 13 residues. The CDR3 sequence: CASSLNRQETQYF. Written as DNA, the CDR3 is TGTGCCAGTAGTTTGAACAGGCAAGAGACCCAGTACTTC.

The chain couples TRBV19 to TRBJ1-4; tentative D call: TRBD1 (5 bases). The length of the CDR3 is 15 residues. V shed 4 bases and J shed 8 bases, with 17 bases lying between them. Germline values: CDR1 LNHDA, CDR2 SQIVND (reference sequence). CDR3 DNA sequence: TGTGCCAGTAGTACAGGTTCAACACAGGACGAAAAACTGTTTTTT. Translation gives CASSTGSTQDEKLFF.

This chain joins TRBV21-1 and TRBJ2-5; the table assigns TRBD2, which was not confirmed against the DNA. TRBV21-1 counts as a pseudogene. This CDR3 comprises 13 residues. The CDR3 reads CASARAGGETQYF. As DNA, the CDR3 is TGTGCCAGCGCCCGGGCTGGAGGAGAGACCCAGTACTTC.

V gene TRBV6-5 combines with J gene TRBJ1-2; maybe TRBD1 (5 bases). CDR3 size: 14 residues. V lost 6 bases, J lost 5 bases, and 16 bases lay in between. Germline assignment: CDR1 MNHEY and CDR2 SVGAGI. The CDR3 DNA reads as TGTGCCAGCAGGACCGGGACTATCGATTATGGCTACACCTTC. It codes for CASRTGTIDYGYTF.

The CDR3 protein is CASSPRGHSTSTDTQYF. CDR3 bases: TGTGCCAGCAGCCCCCGGGGACATTCGACTAGCACAGATACGCAGTATTTT. The V gene is TRBV5-5, the J gene TRBJ2-3, with D possibly matching TRBD1 (6 bases). V shed 4 bases and J shed 0 bases, with 18 bases lying between them. Germline assignment: CDR1 SGHKS and CDR2 YYEKEE (reference sequence). This CDR3 spans 17 amino acids.

The CDR3 nucleotides read TGTGCCTGGAGAATAGCGGGTTTAGGGAACACCGGGGAGCTGTTTTTT. It is translated as CAWRIAGLGNTGELFF. The chain carries TRBV30 and TRBJ2-2, with 7 bases matching TRBD2. V trimming: 3 bases; J trimming: 1 base; junction bases outside the gene matches: 8. In germline, CDR1 is GTSNPN, CDR2 SVGIG (reference sequence). There are 16 residues in the CDR3.

This chain joins TRBV7-2 and TRBJ2-5; D might be TRBD1 (7 bases). The CDR3 runs to 14 residues. Germline-derived CDR1 and CDR2 are SGHTA and FQGNSA. Trimming removed 5 bases at V and 1 base at J, with 11 bases between. The CDR3 reads CASSRGDSQETQYF. CDR3 sequence (DNA): TGTGCCAGCAGCAGGGGGGACAGCCAAGAGACCCAGTACTTC.

To note about this clone: A much larger clone sits a single nucleotide away, making a read error possible. Other DNA sequences from this sample encode an identical CDR3 as well. The chain combines TRBV7-3 with TRBJ2-1; TRBD2 might be the D (6 bases). The CDR3 runs 15 residues. Germline assignment: CDR1 SGHTA and CDR2 FQGTGA. Trimming cost V 0 bases and J 0 bases, with 6 bases left between them. The CDR3 protein is CASSLTGGSYNEQFF. The CDR3 DNA is TGTGCCAGCAGCTTAACGGGAGGCTCCTACAATGAGCAGTTCTTC.

The rearrangement links TRBV7-8 to TRBJ2-1; D is unresolved. Germline V CDR1 and CDR2: SGHVS, FQNEAQ. The CDR3 has 14 amino acids. V was clipped by 0 bases and J by 10 bases, with 13 bases between them. The CDR3: CASSLATQTVEQFF. The CDR3 DNA reads as TGTGCCAGCAGCTTAGCTACCCAAACTGTAGAGCAGTTCTTC.

V is TRBV13 and J is TRBJ2-1, with 8 bases that match TRBD1. The CDR3 covers 16 residues. After removal of 5 bases from V and 9 bases from J, the junction contained 15 bases not matched to a gene. From germline, CDR1 is PRHDT and CDR2 FYEKMQ (reference sequence). The CDR3 DNA reads TGTGCCAGCAGCCACGATTCCGGGACAGGCTGGCCTGAGCAGTTCTTC. As protein: CASSHDSGTGWPEQFF.

The chain has TRBV7-2 and TRBJ2-2; D is possibly TRBD2 (5 bases). V was shortened by 0 bases and J by 6 bases, with 14 bases between the two germline ends. The CDR3 spans 16 residues. The germline gives CDR1 SGHTA, CDR2 FQGNSA. DNA of the CDR3: TGTGCCAGCAGCTTAGCGGTGGACCTGAGGGCCGGGGAGCTGTTTTTT. Its protein is CASSLAVDLRAGELFF.

As concerns this clone: The same CDR3 also results from other DNA sequences found in this sample. This sequence joins TRBV19 and TRBJ1-4, with 7 bases aligning to TRBD1. The germline CDR1 and CDR2 sequences are LNHDA and SQIVND (reference sequence). V lost 6 bases and J lost 4; bases outside the gene matches: 5. This CDR3 is 14 amino acids long. DNA of the CDR3: TGTGCCAGTAGGCGGACAGGCGGTAATGAAAAACTGTTTTTT. It translates to CASRRTGGNEKLFF.

The chain couples TRBV18 to TRBJ2-2; TRBD1 matches 7 bases. The CDR3 extends over 18 amino acids. Trimming removed 2 bases from V and 5 bases from J; junction bases left unmatched: 14. The germline gives CDR1 KGHSH, CDR2 LQKENI. CDR3 coding DNA: TGTGCCAGCTCACCAAAGGGCAGAGGACAGGCCCTTACCGGGGAGCTGTTTTTT. Amino acid sequence: CASSPKGRGQALTGELFF.